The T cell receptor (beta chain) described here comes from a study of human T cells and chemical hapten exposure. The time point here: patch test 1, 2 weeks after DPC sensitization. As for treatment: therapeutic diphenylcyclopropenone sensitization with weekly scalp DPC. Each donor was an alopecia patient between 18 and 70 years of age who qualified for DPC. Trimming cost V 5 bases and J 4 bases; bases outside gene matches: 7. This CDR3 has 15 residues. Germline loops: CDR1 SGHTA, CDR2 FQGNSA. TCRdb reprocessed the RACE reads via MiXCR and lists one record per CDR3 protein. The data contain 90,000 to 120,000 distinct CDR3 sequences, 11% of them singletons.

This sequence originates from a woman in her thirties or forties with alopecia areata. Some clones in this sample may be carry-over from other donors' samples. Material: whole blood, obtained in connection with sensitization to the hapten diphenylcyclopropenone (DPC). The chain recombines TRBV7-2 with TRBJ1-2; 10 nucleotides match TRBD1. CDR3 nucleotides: TGTGCCAGCAGCGCGGGACAGGGGCCTTTCTATGGCTACACCTTC. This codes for CASSAGQGPFYGYTF.